Shown below are 6 T cell receptor beta chains from a single sample sequenced in a study of beta chain features in type 1 diabetes. Reverse transcribing all isolated RNA meant expressed TCRB transcripts were sequenced. Produced via immunoSEQ multiplex PCR; TCRdb's table is partial and in-frame only. The sample holds about 220,000 clones, roughly a tenth seen once. The sample was central memory CD4+ T cells from blood. The receptors come from a man between 18 and 35 years old in good health.

The chain combines TRBV7-6 with TRBJ2-2, with TRBD1 matching over 9 bases. Trimming cost V 6 bases and J 3 bases; bases outside gene matches: 8. Germline loops: CDR1 SGHVS, CDR2 FNYEAQ. CDR3 length: 16 residues. The DNA for the CDR3 is TGTGCCAGCAGTTTCCTGAGGACAGGGGACACCGGGGAGCTGTTTTTT. Amino acid sequence: CASSFLRTGDTGELFF.

This clone appeared a few times. The chain employs TRBV5-1 and TRBJ2-7; D is unresolved. The V gene lost 0 bases and the J gene lost 7 bases, with 14 bases spanning the gap. The CDR3 runs 14 residues. Germline V lookup: CDR1 SGHRS, CDR2 YFSETQ. The CDR3, as DNA: TGCGCCAGCAGCTTGGTCAACCAGGATCGGGAGCAGTACTTC. It yields the protein CASSLVNQDREQYF.

This clone has just a few counts. The chain joins TRBV20-1 to TRBJ2-3; D gene unclear. The germline V gene encodes CDR1 DFQATT and CDR2 SNEGSKA (reference sequence). The CDR3 contains 11 residues. V was trimmed by 5 bases and J by 7 bases, leaving 10 bases between them. The CDR3 region has the DNA TGCAGTGCTTACCGGGCAAATACGCAGTATTTT. The encoded protein is CSAYRANTQYF.

This chain uses TRBV7-2 with TRBJ2-7, with TRBD2 matching over 8 bases. The germline gives CDR1 SGHTA, CDR2 FQGNSA. The CDR3 contains 14 residues. V shed 7 bases and J 0 bases; nucleotides not matched to a gene: 5. The CDR3 sequence is CASTIAGYSYEQYF. The DNA of the CDR3 is TGTGCCAGCACCATAGCGGGGTACTCCTACGAGCAGTACTTC. Filled out from reference TRBV7-2 and TRBJ2-7, the complete variable domain reads GAGVSQSPSNKVTEKGKDVELRCDPISGHTALYWYRQSLGQGLEFLIYFQGNSAPDKSGLPSDRFSAERTGGSVSTLTIQRTQQEDSAVYLCASTIAGYSYEQYFGPGTRLTVT.

This clone has only a few counts. The same CDR3 also results from other DNA sequences found in this sample. This chain connects TRBV14 to TRBJ2-7, with D possibly being TRBD2 (5 bases). CDR3 length: 15 residues. In germline, CDR1 is SGHDN, CDR2 FVKESK. V lost 1 base, J lost 2 bases, and 12 bases lay in between. The CDR3 region has the DNA TGTGCCAGCAGCCAAGGGTTAGCGCCGACCTACGAGCAGTACTTC. It encodes CASSQGLAPTYEQYF.

This clone has a handful of counts. The CDR3 sequence is CASGLAGFSEQFF. CDR3 DNA: TGCGCCAGCGGACTAGCGGGATTCAGTGAGCAGTTCTTC. The V call is TRBV4-1, the J call TRBJ2-1; 12 bases agree with TRBD2. The CDR3 sequence is 13 residues long. The germline gives CDR1 MGHRA, CDR2 YSYEKL. V lost 8 bases to trimming and J lost 9 bases; unmatched junction nucleotides: 5.